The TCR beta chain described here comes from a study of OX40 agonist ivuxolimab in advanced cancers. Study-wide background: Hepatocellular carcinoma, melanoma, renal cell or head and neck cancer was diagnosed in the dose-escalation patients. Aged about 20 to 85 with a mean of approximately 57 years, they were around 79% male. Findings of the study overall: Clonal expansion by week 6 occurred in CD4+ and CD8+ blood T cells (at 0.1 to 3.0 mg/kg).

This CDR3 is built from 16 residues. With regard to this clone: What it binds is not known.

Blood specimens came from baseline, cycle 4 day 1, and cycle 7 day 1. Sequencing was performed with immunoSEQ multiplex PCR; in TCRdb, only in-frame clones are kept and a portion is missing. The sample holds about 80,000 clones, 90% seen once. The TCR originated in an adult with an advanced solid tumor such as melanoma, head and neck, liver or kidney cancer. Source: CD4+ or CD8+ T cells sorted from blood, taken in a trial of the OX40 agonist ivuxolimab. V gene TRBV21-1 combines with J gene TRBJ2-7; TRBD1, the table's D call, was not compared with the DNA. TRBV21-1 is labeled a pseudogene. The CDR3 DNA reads TGTGCCAGCAGCAAAAGCGGACAGGGGTTAACCTACGAGCAGTACTTC. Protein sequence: CASSKSGQGLTYEQYF.